Below are 18 T cell receptor beta chains sequenced from a single sample in a study of T-cell reconstitution after alpha-beta-depleted transplantation in children. Unique molecular identifiers were incorporated when the TCRbeta library was constructed. TCRdb recomputed calls from the PCR reads with MiXCR, one row per CDR3 protein. The sample has about 78,000 distinct CDR3 sequences, less than 15% seen once. The material sequenced was PBMCs, mostly from graft donor cells, taken 180 days after TCRalphabeta/CD19-depleted stem cell transplant. Receptors were obtained from a male patient aged 2 to 9 who had a stem cell transplant for acute lymphoblastic leukemia, so the T cells may come from the graft donor.

In this sample, this clonotype turned up a few times. The rearrangement uses TRBV6-2 or TRBV6-3 and TRBJ2-1, with D perhaps TRBD2 (5 bases). V was pared by 6 bases and J by 6 bases, with 9 bases between. The V gene's germline CDR1 is MNHEY and CDR2 SVGEGT. The CDR3 consists of 12 residues. The CDR3 region is CASSRTGNEQFF. The CDR3 DNA sequence: TGTGCCAGCAGCCGGACTGGCAATGAGCAGTTCTTC.

This clonotype was seen repeatedly, ten times or more. The rearrangement joins TRBV6-5 to TRBJ2-7; 7 bases agree with TRBD1. The V and J ends lost 5 bases and 2 bases, in that order; junction bases with no gene match: 6. The germline gives CDR1 MNHEY, CDR2 SVGAGI. There are 14 residues in the CDR3. CDR3 in amino acids: CASSRTGHTYEQYF. The CDR3 DNA sequence: TGTGCCAGCAGTAGGACAGGTCATACCTACGAGCAGTACTTC.

This clonotype has a handful of counts. The V and J genes are TRBV20-1 and TRBJ1-2; tentative D call: TRBD1 (5 bases). V was trimmed by 3 bases and J by 2 bases, leaving 16 bases between them. The CDR3 is 15 amino acids. The V gene's germline CDR1 is DFQATT and CDR2 SNEGSKA (reference sequence). The CDR3 DNA sequence: TGCAGTGCTAGTCCCTGGGGGGACCTAAACTATGGCTACACCTTC. Translation: CSASPWGDLNYGYTF.

This clonotype was picked up a small number of times. The CDR3 region has the DNA TGTGCCAGCAGTTTTACAGGGGATTCACCCCTCCACTTT. Its translation is CASSFTGDSPLHF. V gene TRBV27 combines with J gene TRBJ1-6, with 7 nucleotides matching TRBD1. J gave up 8 bases and V 3 bases, and 1 base lay outside the gene matches. Germline CDR1 MNHEY, CDR2 SMNVEV (reference sequence). The CDR3 runs to 13 residues.

The sample holds many counts of this clonotype. The chain employs TRBV6-1 and TRBJ2-3; D perhaps matches TRBD2 (5 bases). Deletions cut 6 bases from V and 1 base from J, with 11 bases between. The V gene's germline CDR1 is MNHNS and CDR2 SASEGT. CDR3 length: 14 residues. The CDR3 DNA reads as TGTGCCAGCAGGGAGGCCAGGCGCACAGATACGCAGTATTTT. Its translation is CASREARRTDTQYF.

J is TRBJ2-1 and V is TRBV4-3, with 7 bases lining up with TRBD1. V gave up 8 bases and J gave up 6 bases; unmatched junction bases: 10. The CDR3 is made up of 14 amino acids. Per germline, CDR1 LGHNA and CDR2 YSLEER. The CDR3 spells CASSKGALLNEQFF. The CDR3 DNA follows: TGCGCCAGCTCCAAGGGGGCCTTGCTCAATGAGCAGTTCTTC.

The rearrangement joins TRBV7-6 to TRBJ2-6; no reliable D call. The CDR3 consists of 15 residues. Germline CDR1 is SGHVS and CDR2 is FNYEAQ. Trimming left V 1 base short and J 1 base short, with 5 bases between. The CDR3 spells CASSLEISGANVLTF. Written as DNA, the CDR3 is TGTGCCAGCAGCTTAGAGATTTCTGGGGCCAACGTCCTGACTTTC.

The chain couples TRBV12-3 or TRBV12-4 to TRBJ2-2, with D unclear. V was clipped by 1 base and J by 7 bases, with 10 bases between them. The CDR3 sequence is 14 residues long. CDR3 DNA sequence: TGTGCCAGCAGTTTAGACCTAGTGATCGGGGAGCTGTTTTTT. Residues: CASSLDLVIGELFF.

This clonotype was counted at least ten times. The CDR3 spells CSARGTSGTGTDTQYF. The CDR3 DNA sequence: TGCAGTGCTCGCGGGACTAGCGGAACTGGCACAGATACGCAGTATTTT. The chain joins TRBV20-1 to TRBJ2-3, with 11 positions matching TRBD2. Germline trimming cut 5 bases from V and 1 base from J; bases unmatched to any gene: 8. CDR3 length equals 16 residues. Germline loops: CDR1 DFQATT, CDR2 SNEGSKA (reference sequence).

This clonotype was seen just once. An end of the junction differs from the germline gene, which may be a read error. V is TRBV20-1 and J is TRBJ2-1; TRBD2 matches 16 bases. Germline V CDR1 and CDR2: DFQATT, SNEGSKA (reference sequence). The CDR3 totals 17 residues. The CDR3 region is CCARGLAGGSSYNEQFF. The DNA of the CDR3 is TGCTGTGCTAGGGGACTAGCGGGAGGGAGCTCCTACAATGAGCAGTTCTTC.

In this sample, this clonotype turned up a few times. The chain uses TRBV18 and TRBJ2-7; D gene ambiguous. The germline V and J ends were trimmed by 3 bases and 2 bases, with 11 bases remaining between them. CDR1 KGHSH and CDR2 LQKENI come from the germline V gene. CDR3 length: 14 amino acids. The CDR3 bases are TGTGCCAGCTCACCTGTCTTGGGCCCCTACGAGCAGTACTTC. Amino acid sequence: CASSPVLGPYEQYF.

The chain couples TRBV5-1 to TRBJ1-1, with unresolved D. V was clipped by 0 bases and J by 1 base, with 4 bases between them. The CDR3 is 13 residues long. Germline CDR1 and CDR2: SGHRS and YFSETQ. This chain's CDR3 is CASSLEGNTEAFF. CDR3 bases: TGCGCCAGCAGCTTGGAAGGGAACACTGAAGCTTTCTTT.

The chain couples TRBV30 to TRBJ1-1; D is unclear. The germline gives CDR1 GTSNPN, CDR2 SVGIG (reference sequence). Trimming left V 1 base short and J 6 bases short, with 9 bases between. The CDR3 runs 12 residues. The CDR3 region is CAWSAFKAEAFF. The DNA of the CDR3 is TGTGCCTGGAGTGCCTTTAAGGCTGAAGCTTTCTTT.

The rearrangement joins TRBV11-2 to TRBJ2-5; the match to TRBD2 covers 15 bases. J gave up 2 bases and V 4 bases, and 14 bases lay outside the gene matches. CDR3 size: 20 residues. The germline V gene encodes CDR1 SGHAT and CDR2 FQNNGV. The CDR3 protein is CASSSFLTPGLAGGQETQYF. For the CDR3, the DNA is TGTGCCAGCAGCTCCTTTTTGACTCCGGGACTAGCGGGGGGACAAGAGACCCAGTACTTC.

The V and J genes are TRBV7-6 and TRBJ2-1; a possible D gene is TRBD1 (5 bases). This CDR3 has 15 residues. Germline V gives CDR1 SGHVS, CDR2 FNYEAQ. V was shortened by 3 bases and J by 7 bases, with 16 bases between the two germline ends. The CDR3 sequence: CASSFIVGLRNEQFF. The CDR3 nucleotides read TGTGCCAGCAGCTTCATCGTGGGGCTTAGAAATGAGCAGTTCTTC.

Written as DNA, the CDR3 is TGTGCCAGCAGTTACGGCCAGGGGGTTCTCTACGAGCAGTACTTC. Residues: CASSYGQGVLYEQYF. This rearrangement joins TRBV6-5 to TRBJ2-7, with 7 positions matching TRBD1. The ends lost 2 bases at V and 3 bases at J; junction bases unmatched: 7. The CDR3 totals 15 residues. Germline V lookup: CDR1 MNHEY, CDR2 SVGAGI.

J is TRBJ2-1 and V is TRBV28, with no clear D. V was pared by 3 bases and J by 0 bases, with 9 bases between. The germline gives CDR1 MDHEN, CDR2 SYDVKM. The CDR3 runs to 15 residues. The CDR3 coding sequence is TGTGCCAGCAGTTTTCCCTACAGCTCCTACAATGAGCAGTTCTTC. It specifies CASSFPYSSYNEQFF. Filled out from reference TRBV28 and TRBJ2-1, the complete variable domain reads DVKVTQSSRYLVKRTGEKVFLECVQDMDHENMFWYRQDPGLGLRLIYFSYDVKMKEKGDIPEGYSVSREKKERFSLILESASTNQTSMYLCASSFPYSSYNEQFFGPGTRLTVL.

The chain carries TRBV12-3 or TRBV12-4 and TRBJ2-6; D possibly matches TRBD1 or TRBD2 (5 bases each). V lost 2 bases to trimming and J lost 2 bases, with 7 bases between them. The CDR3 length is 15 residues. The CDR3 spells CASSLRGAGANVLTF. The CDR3 DNA sequence: TGTGCCAGCAGTTTAAGAGGGGCTGGGGCCAACGTCCTGACTTTC.